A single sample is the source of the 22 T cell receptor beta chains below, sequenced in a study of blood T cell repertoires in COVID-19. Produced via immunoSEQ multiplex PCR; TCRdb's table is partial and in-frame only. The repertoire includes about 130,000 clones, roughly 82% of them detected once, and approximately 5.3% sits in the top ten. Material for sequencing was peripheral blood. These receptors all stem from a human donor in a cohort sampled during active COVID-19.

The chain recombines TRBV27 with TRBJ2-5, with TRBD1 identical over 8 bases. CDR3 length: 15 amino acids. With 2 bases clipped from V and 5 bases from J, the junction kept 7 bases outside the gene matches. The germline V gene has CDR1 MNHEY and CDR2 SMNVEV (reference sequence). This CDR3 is CASSLGRGLWETQYF. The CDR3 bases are TGTGCCAGCAGTTTAGGCAGGGGGCTATGGGAGACCCAGTACTTC.

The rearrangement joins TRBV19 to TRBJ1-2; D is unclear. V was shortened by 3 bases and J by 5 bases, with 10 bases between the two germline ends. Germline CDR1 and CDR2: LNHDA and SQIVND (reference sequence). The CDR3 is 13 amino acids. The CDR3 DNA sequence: TGTGCCAGTAGTATTAGCAGCGAATATGGCTACACCTTC. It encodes CASSISSEYGYTF.

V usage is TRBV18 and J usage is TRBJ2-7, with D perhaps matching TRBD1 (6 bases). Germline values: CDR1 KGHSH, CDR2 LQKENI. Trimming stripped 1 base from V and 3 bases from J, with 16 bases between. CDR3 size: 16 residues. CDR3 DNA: TGTGCCAGCTCACCACAGGGACACAAAACTCACTACGAGCAGTACTTC. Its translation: CASSPQGHKTHYEQYF.

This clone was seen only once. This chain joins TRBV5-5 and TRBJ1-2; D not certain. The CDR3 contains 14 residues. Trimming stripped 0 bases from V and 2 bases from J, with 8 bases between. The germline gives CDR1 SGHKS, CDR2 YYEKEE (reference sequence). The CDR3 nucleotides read TGTGCCAGCAGCTTGGCTACACAGAACTATGGCTACACCTTC. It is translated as CASSLATQNYGYTF.

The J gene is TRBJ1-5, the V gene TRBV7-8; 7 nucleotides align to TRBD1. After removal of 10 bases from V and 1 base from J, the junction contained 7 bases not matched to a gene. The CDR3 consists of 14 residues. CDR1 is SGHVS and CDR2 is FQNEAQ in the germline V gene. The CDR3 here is CAIGGGRSNQPQHF. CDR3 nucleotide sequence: TGTGCCATCGGAGGGGGCCGGAGCAATCAGCCCCAGCATTTT.

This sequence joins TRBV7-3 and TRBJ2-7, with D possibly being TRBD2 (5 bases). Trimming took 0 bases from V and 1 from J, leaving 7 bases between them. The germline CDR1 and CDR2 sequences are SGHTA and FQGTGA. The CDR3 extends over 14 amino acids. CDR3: CASSLTDSSYEQYF. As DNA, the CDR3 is TGTGCCAGCAGCTTAACGGACTCTTCCTACGAGCAGTACTTC. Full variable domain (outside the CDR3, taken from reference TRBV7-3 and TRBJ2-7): GAGVSQTPSNKVTEKGKYVELRCDPISGHTALYWYRQSLGQGPEFLIYFQGTGAADDSGLPNDRFFAVRPEGSVSTLKIQRTERGDSAVYLCASSLTDSSYEQYFGPGTRLTVT.

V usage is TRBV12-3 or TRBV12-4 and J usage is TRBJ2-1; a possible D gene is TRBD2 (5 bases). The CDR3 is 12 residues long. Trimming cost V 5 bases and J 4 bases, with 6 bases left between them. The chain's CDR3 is CASSRGYNEQFF. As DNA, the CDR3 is TGTGCCAGCAGTCGGGGTTACAATGAGCAGTTCTTC.

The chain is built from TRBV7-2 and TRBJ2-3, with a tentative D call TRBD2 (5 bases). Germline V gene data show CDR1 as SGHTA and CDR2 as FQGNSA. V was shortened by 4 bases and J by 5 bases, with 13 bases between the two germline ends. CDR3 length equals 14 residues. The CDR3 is CASSSRTLLDTQYF. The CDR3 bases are TGTGCCAGCAGCTCCAGGACTTTACTAGATACGCAGTATTTT.

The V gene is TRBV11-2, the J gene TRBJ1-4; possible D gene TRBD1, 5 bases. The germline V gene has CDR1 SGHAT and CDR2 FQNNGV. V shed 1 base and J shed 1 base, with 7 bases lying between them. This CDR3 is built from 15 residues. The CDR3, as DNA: TGTGCCAGCAGCTTAGGACAGATAACTAATGAAAAACTGTTTTTT. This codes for CASSLGQITNEKLFF.

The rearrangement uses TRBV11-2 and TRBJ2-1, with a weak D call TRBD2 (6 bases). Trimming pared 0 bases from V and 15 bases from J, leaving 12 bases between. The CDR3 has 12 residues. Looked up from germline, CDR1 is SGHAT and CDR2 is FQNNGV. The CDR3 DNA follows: TGTGCCAGCAGCTTAGATCGACGGGAGACGTTCTTC. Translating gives CASSLDRRETFF.

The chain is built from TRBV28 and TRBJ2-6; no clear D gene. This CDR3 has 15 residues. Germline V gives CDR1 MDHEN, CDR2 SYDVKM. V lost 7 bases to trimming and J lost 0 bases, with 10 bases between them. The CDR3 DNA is TGTGCCAGCAATTTTCCGGGCTCTGGGGCCAACGTCCTGACTTTC. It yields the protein CASNFPGSGANVLTF.

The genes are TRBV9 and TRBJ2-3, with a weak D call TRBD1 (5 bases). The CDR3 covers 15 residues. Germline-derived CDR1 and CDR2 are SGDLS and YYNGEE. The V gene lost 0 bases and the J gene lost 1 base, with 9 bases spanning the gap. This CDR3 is CASSVEVGGTDTQYF. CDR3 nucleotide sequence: TGTGCCAGCAGCGTAGAGGTAGGGGGCACAGATACGCAGTATTTT.

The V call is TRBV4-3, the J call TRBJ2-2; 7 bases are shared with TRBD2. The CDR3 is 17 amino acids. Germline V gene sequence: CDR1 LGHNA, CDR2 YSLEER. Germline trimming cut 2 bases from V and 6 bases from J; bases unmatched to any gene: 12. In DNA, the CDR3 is TGCGCCAGCAGCCAATTAGGGGCTAGCGGCCTCTCCGGGGAGCTGTTTTTT. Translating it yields CASSQLGASGLSGELFF.

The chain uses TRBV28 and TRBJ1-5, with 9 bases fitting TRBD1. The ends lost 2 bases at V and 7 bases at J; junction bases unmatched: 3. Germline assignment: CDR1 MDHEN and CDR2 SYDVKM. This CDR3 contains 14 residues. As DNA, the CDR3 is TGTGCCAGCAGTTTAGGGACAGGGTTGCAGCCCCAGCATTTT. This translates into CASSLGTGLQPQHF.

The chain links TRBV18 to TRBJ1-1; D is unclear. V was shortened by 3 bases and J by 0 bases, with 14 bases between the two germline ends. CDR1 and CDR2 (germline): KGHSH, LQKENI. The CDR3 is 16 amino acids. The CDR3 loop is CASSPVVGGMNTEAFF. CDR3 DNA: TGTGCCAGCTCACCGGTCGTCGGAGGGATGAACACTGAAGCTTTCTTT.

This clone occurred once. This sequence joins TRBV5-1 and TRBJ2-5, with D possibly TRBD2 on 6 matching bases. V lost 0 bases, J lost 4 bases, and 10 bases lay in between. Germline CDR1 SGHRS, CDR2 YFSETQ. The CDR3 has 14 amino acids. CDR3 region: CASSLGRGSETQYF. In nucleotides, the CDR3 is TGCGCCAGCAGCTTGGGGAGGGGTTCAGAGACCCAGTACTTC. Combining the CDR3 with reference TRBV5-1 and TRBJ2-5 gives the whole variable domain KAGVTQTPRYLIKTRGQQVTLSCSPISGHRSVSWYQQTPGQGLQFLFEYFSETQRNKGNFPGRFSGRQFSNSRSEMNVSTLELGDSALYLCASSLGRGSETQYFGPGTRLLVL.

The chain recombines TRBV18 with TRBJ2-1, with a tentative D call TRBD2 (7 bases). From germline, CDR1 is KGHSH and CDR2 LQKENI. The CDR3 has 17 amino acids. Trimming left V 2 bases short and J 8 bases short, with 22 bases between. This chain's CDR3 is CASSPAASGGRIDEQFF. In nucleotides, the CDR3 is TGTGCCAGCTCACCAGCAGCTTCCGGGGGGCGCATTGATGAGCAGTTCTTC.

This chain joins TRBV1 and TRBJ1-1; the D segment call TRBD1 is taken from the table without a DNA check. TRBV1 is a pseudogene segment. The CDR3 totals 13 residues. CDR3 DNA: TGCACCAGCAGCCACGATGGACAGGGTGAAGCTTTCTTT. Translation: CTSSHDGQGEAFF.

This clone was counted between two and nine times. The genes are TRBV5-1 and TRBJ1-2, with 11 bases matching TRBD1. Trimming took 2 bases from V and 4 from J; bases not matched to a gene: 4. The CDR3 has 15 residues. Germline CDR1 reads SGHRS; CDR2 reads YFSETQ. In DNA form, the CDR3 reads TGCGCCAGCAGCTTAGGACAGGGGGCAGGCTATGGCTACACCTTC. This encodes CASSLGQGAGYGYTF.

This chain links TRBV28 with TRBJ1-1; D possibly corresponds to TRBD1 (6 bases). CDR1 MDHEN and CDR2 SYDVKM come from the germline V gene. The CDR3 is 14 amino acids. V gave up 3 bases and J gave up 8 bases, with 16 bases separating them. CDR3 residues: CASSLIGGQIEAFF. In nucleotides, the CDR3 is TGTGCCAGCAGTTTGATTGGGGGACAAATAGAAGCTTTCTTT.

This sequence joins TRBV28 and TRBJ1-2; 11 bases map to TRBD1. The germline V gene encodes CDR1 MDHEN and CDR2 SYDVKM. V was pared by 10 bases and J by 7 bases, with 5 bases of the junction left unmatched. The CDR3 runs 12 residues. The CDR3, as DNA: TGTGCCACCGGACAGGGGGCCGTTGGCTACACCTTC. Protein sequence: CATGQGAVGYTF.

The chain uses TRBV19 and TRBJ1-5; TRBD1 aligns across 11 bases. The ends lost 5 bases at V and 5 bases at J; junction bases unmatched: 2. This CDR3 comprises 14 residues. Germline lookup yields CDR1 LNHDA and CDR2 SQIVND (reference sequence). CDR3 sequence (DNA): TGTGCCAGTAGTTGGACAGGGGGCGATCAGCCCCAGCATTTT. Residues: CASSWTGGDQPQHF.